A single sample is the source of the 28 T cell receptor beta chains below, sequenced in a study of early T cells in non-severe SARS-CoV-2 infection. TCRdb re-derived calls from the 5' RACE reads in MiXCR, one entry per CDR3 protein. The sample has about 58,000 distinct CDR3 sequences, 6% to 8.5% seen once. The sample comprised whole blood. The receptors shown here come from an adult who was a healthcare worker with PCR-confirmed SARS-CoV-2 infection or an uninfected control (not recorded which).

A few counts support this clonotype. This chain joins TRBV29-1 and TRBJ1-2; 12 nucleotides match TRBD1. The germline gives CDR1 SQVTM, CDR2 ANQGSEA. The CDR3 has 12 residues. J lost 6 bases, V lost 6 bases, and 2 bases had no gene match. The CDR3 DNA sequence: TGCAGCGTGGGACAGGGGGCGAATGGCTACACCTTC. This codes for CSVGQGANGYTF. Supplemented by reference TRBV29-1 and TRBJ1-2, the full variable domain reads SAVISQKPSRDICQRGTSLTIQCQVDSQVTMMFWYRQQPGQSLTLIATANQGSEATYESGFVIDKFPISRPNLTFSTLTVSNMSPEDSSIYLCSVGQGANGYTFGSGTRLTVV.

This clonotype was seen at least ten times. The chain carries TRBV6-2 or TRBV6-3 and TRBJ1-5; TRBD1 matches at 10 bases. The germline CDR1 and CDR2 sequences are MNHEY and SVGEGT. After removal of 2 bases from V and 5 bases from J, the junction contained 3 bases not matched to a gene. The CDR3 contains 15 residues. CDR3 DNA sequence: TGTGCCAGCAGTTACCCGGGACAGGGGTATCAGCCCCAGCATTTT. It specifies CASSYPGQGYQPQHF.

In its sample, this clonotype was seen a few times. The chain joins TRBV18 to TRBJ2-1; unclear D gene. The germline V gene encodes CDR1 KGHSH and CDR2 LQKENI. The CDR3 is made up of 17 amino acids. The ends were cut back, 1 base at V and 11 bases at J, with 24 bases in the middle. CDR3 nucleotides: TGTGCCAGCTCACCACGTCGAGACCCCCCAGAGAGTGTCAAGCAGTTCTTC. Translating it yields CASSPRRDPPESVKQFF.

This clonotype showed up many times. The CDR3 region is CSAPPGQGYEQYF. The CDR3, as DNA: TGCAGTGCCCCTCCCGGACAGGGGTACGAGCAGTACTTC. This chain joins TRBV20-1 and TRBJ2-7; 9 nucleotides agree with TRBD1. The CDR3 consists of 13 residues. J was trimmed by 4 bases and V by 6 bases; bases with no gene match: 7. Germline CDR1 and CDR2: DFQATT and SNEGSKA (reference sequence).

This clonotype was seen many times. This sequence joins TRBV2 and TRBJ2-3, with a possible D match to TRBD1 (5 bases). Trimming removed 6 bases from V and 4 bases from J, with 11 bases in between. This CDR3 spans 13 amino acids. Germline V CDR1 and CDR2: SNHLY, FYNNEI. The CDR3 protein is CASRRGVADTQYF. The CDR3 coding sequence is TGTGCCAGCAGAAGGGGCGTTGCAGATACGCAGTATTTT.

In its sample, this clonotype was seen many times. The rearrangement links TRBV6-5 to TRBJ1-3; D ambiguous. V was pared by 6 bases and J by 4 bases, with 13 bases between. The CDR3 extends over 14 amino acids. The germline CDR1 and CDR2 sequences are MNHEY and SVGAGI. DNA of the CDR3: TGTGCCAGCAGCCGCGGGAGCCAGGGAAACACCATATATTTT. It is translated as CASSRGSQGNTIYF.

This clonotype was observed at least ten times. The gene calls are TRBV19 and TRBJ2-5; 8 positions agree with TRBD2. V was clipped by 1 base and J by 1 base; unmatched bases: 2. Germline CDR1 is LNHDA and CDR2 is SQIVND (reference sequence). This CDR3 has 15 residues. The CDR3 DNA reads as TGTGCCAGTAGTATAGTGGGGACTAGCCAAGAGACCCAGTACTTC. It translates to CASSIVGTSQETQYF.

The genes are TRBV12-3 or TRBV12-4 and TRBJ2-7; D unresolved. This CDR3 comprises 13 residues. Deletions cut 8 bases from V and 2 bases from J, with 13 bases between. CDR3: CASSTGGAYEQYF. In DNA form, the CDR3 reads TGTGCCAGCTCCACCGGTGGGGCCTACGAGCAGTACTTC.

This clonotype came up many times. This chain joins TRBV14 and TRBJ1-1; 8 nucleotides agree with TRBD1. The germline gives CDR1 SGHDN, CDR2 FVKESK. The CDR3 runs 13 residues. Trimming cost V 1 base and J 11 bases; bases outside gene matches: 6. CDR3 sequence reads: CASSQGTGRTAFF. CDR3 coding DNA: TGTGCCAGCAGCCAAGGGACAGGGCGGACCGCTTTCTTT.

The chain has TRBV30 and TRBJ2-1; the match to TRBD1 covers 10 bases. Per the germline V gene, CDR1 is GTSNPN and CDR2 is SVGIG (reference sequence). This CDR3 spans 13 amino acids. V trimming: 7 bases; J trimming: 10 bases; junction bases outside the gene matches: 10. This chain's CDR3 is CAYRDRGKGEQFF. The CDR3 DNA sequence: TGTGCCTACCGGGACAGGGGAAAGGGAGAGCAGTTCTTC.

By frequency in the sample, this clonotype is large. This sequence joins TRBV29-1 and TRBJ2-1, with D unresolved. The CDR3 totals 12 residues. The V and J ends lost 3 bases and 7 bases respectively, with 10 bases between them. CDR1 and CDR2 (germline): SQVTM, ANQGSEA. For the CDR3, the DNA is TGCAGCGTTGACGTTATCGCTAATGAGCAGTTCTTC. Translation gives CSVDVIANEQFF.

In nucleotides, the CDR3 is TGCGCCAGCAGCCCTACACCGGACCAGGGCGGGGGAGGCTACACCTTC. This codes for CASSPTPDQGGGGYTF. This rearrangement joins TRBV5-1 to TRBJ1-2; perhaps TRBD1 as D (5 bases). CDR3 size: 16 residues. Germline V CDR1 and CDR2: SGHRS, YFSETQ. V was clipped by 4 bases and J by 8 bases, with 24 bases between them.

Only a few counts were recorded for this clonotype. The CDR3 protein is CASSSGTGPDTQYF. The CDR3 nucleotides are TGTGCCAGCAGCTCCGGGACAGGGCCAGATACGCAGTATTTT. The chain joins TRBV2 to TRBJ2-3, with 9 nucleotides matching TRBD1. V trimming: 6 bases; J trimming: 4 bases; junction bases outside the gene matches: 5. The CDR3 consists of 14 residues. Germline V gene sequence: CDR1 SNHLY, CDR2 FYNNEI.

This rearrangement joins TRBV29-1 to TRBJ1-1, with D possibly TRBD1 on 5 matching bases. The V end lost 6 bases, the J end lost 3 bases, and 11 bases lay between the germline ends. The CDR3 sequence is 12 residues long. The germline V gene has CDR1 SQVTM and CDR2 ANQGSEA. The DNA of the CDR3 is TGCAGCGTGGGACGAGGGGACACTGAAGCTTTCTTT. Translated: CSVGRGDTEAFF.

V and J are TRBV28 and TRBJ2-3; 14 bases match TRBD2. The CDR3 length is 18 residues. V lost 5 bases to trimming and J lost 6 bases; unmatched junction nucleotides: 13. Per the germline V gene, CDR1 is MDHEN and CDR2 is SYDVKM. CDR3 protein: CASSPRVPGLAGEDTQYF. The DNA of the CDR3 is TGTGCCAGCAGTCCGAGAGTCCCGGGACTAGCGGGAGAGGATACGCAGTATTTT.

This clonotype was observed at least ten times. The rearrangement links TRBV24-1 to TRBJ2-5; TRBD2 matches 12 bases. Germline-derived CDR1 and CDR2 are KGHDR and SFDVKD. The CDR3 has 16 amino acids. Trimming removed 4 bases from V and 3 bases from J; junction bases left unmatched: 5. The CDR3 is CATSDPLAGGKETQYF. CDR3 DNA sequence: TGTGCCACCAGTGACCCCCTAGCGGGAGGGAAAGAGACCCAGTACTTC.

The rearrangement links TRBV7-9 to TRBJ1-2, with D tentatively TRBD1 (5 bases). Trimming shortened V by 5 bases and J by 3 bases, and 10 bases separated the two germline ends. This CDR3 is built from 13 residues. Germline CDR1 reads SEHNR; CDR2 reads FQNEAQ (reference sequence). The CDR3 DNA is TGTGCCAGCAGCGCAGGGTCCCACTATGGCTACACCTTC. Amino acid sequence: CASSAGSHYGYTF.

This clonotype was seen repeatedly, ten times or more. The V call is TRBV10-3, the J call TRBJ2-1; 12 bases are a match to TRBD2. The J segment lost 7 bases and the V segment lost 4 bases, leaving 5 bases of the junction unmatched. This CDR3 is 15 amino acids long. Germline assignment: CDR1 ENHRY and CDR2 SYGVKD. CDR3 bases: TGTGCCATCAGTGGCACCGGGACTAGCGGGAATGAGCAGTTCTTC. This gives the protein CAISGTGTSGNEQFF.

This clonotype has ten or more counts. This sequence joins TRBV14 and TRBJ2-3; D is possibly TRBD2 (5 bases). CDR3 length equals 15 residues. Germline lookup yields CDR1 SGHDN and CDR2 FVKESK. V was cut by 4 bases and J by 1 base, with 12 bases left in between. CDR3 loop: CASSPGLARTDTQYF. The DNA for the CDR3 is TGTGCCAGCAGCCCCGGACTGGCTCGCACAGATACGCAGTATTTT.

A few counts support this clonotype. The rearrangement joins TRBV5-5 to TRBJ2-1, with D perhaps TRBD2 (6 bases). Germline CDR1 is SGHKS and CDR2 is YYEKEE (reference sequence). This CDR3 region has 14 residues. V was pared by 4 bases and J by 2 bases, with 10 bases between. The CDR3 protein is CASSPDYTYNEQFF. Here the CDR3 DNA reads TGTGCCAGCAGCCCGGACTATACCTACAATGAGCAGTTCTTC.

The chain is built from TRBV18 and TRBJ2-1, with D tentatively TRBD2 (5 bases). V was pared by 6 bases and J by 3 bases, with 15 bases between. Germline V gene data show CDR1 as KGHSH and CDR2 as LQKENI. The CDR3 covers 15 residues. The CDR3 DNA reads TGTGCCAGCTCTCCGGAGCGGCAGCGCTACAATGAGCAGTTCTTC. Its translation: CASSPERQRYNEQFF.

This clonotype was picked up many times. This rearrangement joins TRBV5-4 to TRBJ1-1; TRBD1 matches 8 bases. The germline CDR1 and CDR2 sequences are SGHNT and YYREEE (reference sequence). The J segment lost 8 bases and the V segment lost 4 bases, leaving 13 bases of the junction unmatched. This CDR3 spans 15 amino acids. Written as DNA, the CDR3 is TGTGCCAGCAGCCACCGGCGACAGGGGTCTTTCGAAGCTTTCTTT. Its translation: CASSHRRQGSFEAFF.

Many counts were recorded for this clonotype. The chain recombines TRBV7-9 with TRBJ2-7, with 7 nucleotides matching TRBD2. Germline CDR1 SEHNR, CDR2 FQNEAQ (reference sequence). The CDR3 runs to 15 residues. The V segment lost 4 bases and the J segment 3 bases; nucleotides outside the gene matches: 9. As DNA, the CDR3 is TGTGCCAGCAGCTCCGGACGGGAGGTGAACTACGAGCAGTACTTC. Translating gives CASSSGREVNYEQYF.

This clonotype was counted at least ten times. This chain connects TRBV7-9 to TRBJ2-1; 9 bases align to TRBD2. This CDR3 region has 14 residues. Looked up from germline, CDR1 is SEHNR and CDR2 is FQNEAQ (reference sequence). The V segment lost 5 bases and the J segment 8 bases; nucleotides outside the gene matches: 7. CDR3 nucleotide sequence: TGTGCCAGCAGCCCCGGGACTAGCTTCGATGAGCAGTTCTTC. Amino acids: CASSPGTSFDEQFF.

V is TRBV4-1 and J is TRBJ2-7, with D perhaps given as TRBD1 or TRBD2 (5 bases each). Germline CDR1 and CDR2: MGHRA and YSYEKL. The CDR3 contains 16 residues. Trimming pared 4 bases from V and 3 bases from J, leaving 19 bases between. The CDR3 coding sequence is TGCGCCAGCAGCCCCGGACACCTTAGCGATATCTACGAGCAGTACTTC. Translated: CASSPGHLSDIYEQYF.

This chain joins TRBV7-8 and TRBJ2-6; perhaps TRBD1 as D (6 bases). This CDR3 has 16 amino acids. V was clipped by 6 bases and J by 1 base, with 13 bases between them. CDR1 and CDR2 from the germline V gene are SGHVS and FQNEAQ. CDR3 protein: CASSEVGGSGANVLTF. CDR3 coding DNA: TGTGCCAGCAGTGAAGTAGGGGGATCTGGGGCCAACGTCCTGACTTTC.

In its sample, this clonotype was seen many times. V is TRBV19 and J is TRBJ1-5; 8 bases map to TRBD1. The CDR3 extends over 19 amino acids. Unmatched junction bases numbered 18, after V lost 5 bases and J lost 3 bases. In germline, CDR1 is LNHDA, CDR2 SQIVND (reference sequence). As DNA, the CDR3 is TGTGCCAGTAGTCCCCGGGACAGGAGGGGAGGTTTCTCCAATCAGCCCCAGCATTTT. Encoded protein: CASSPRDRRGGFSNQPQHF.

This clonotype was counted ten times or more. The CDR3 here is CASSPGDEITEAFF. CDR3 sequence (DNA): TGCGCCAGCAGCCCGGGAGACGAGATCACTGAAGCTTTCTTT. The chain couples TRBV5-1 to TRBJ1-1; D call uncertain. The CDR3 has 14 amino acids. V shed 4 bases and J shed 4 bases, with 14 bases lying between them. Germline loops: CDR1 SGHRS, CDR2 YFSETQ.